These T cell receptor beta chains were read from a single sample in a study of T cells in Graves' hyperthyroidism and ophthalmopathy. TCRdb reanalysed the multiplex PCR reads using MiXCR and keeps one entry per CDR3 protein. The table includes under 700,000 distinct CDR3 sequences, around 15% detected once. Sequencing was carried out using blood. The receptors here all came from a woman in her late teens or twenties with Graves' hyperthyroidism. Each CDR3 is given with its conserved first and last residue. A D gene is named only where the DNA matches it firmly. A row's size may be missing; if present it is once, few, many or a size class.

d_gene: TRBD1; v_gene: TRBV19; j_gene: TRBJ2-1; abundance: -; CDR3nt: TGTGCCAGTCGTACAGGGGGCCCTAAATATTACAATGAGCAGTTCTTC; CDR3aa: CASRTGGPKYYNEQFF
d_gene: -; v_gene: TRBV4-1; j_gene: TRBJ1-5; abundance: -; CDR3nt: TGCGCCAGCAGCCAAGAGGGTTATCAGCCCCAGCATTTT; CDR3aa: CASSQEGYQPQHF
d_gene: TRBD1; v_gene: TRBV20-1; j_gene: TRBJ1-1; abundance: many; CDR3nt: TGCAGTGCTGGGACAGGGGCTTACGGCACTGAAGCTTTCTTT; CDR3aa: CSAGTGAYGTEAFF
d_gene: -; v_gene: TRBV20-1; j_gene: TRBJ1-6; abundance: -; CDR3nt: TGCAGTGCTAGAGCCTTAAGTAATTCACCCCTCCACTTT; CDR3aa: CSARALSNSPLHF
d_gene: -; v_gene: TRBV12-3/TRBV12-4; j_gene: TRBJ2-2; abundance: many; CDR3nt: TGTGCCAGCAGTTGGGCTCTAGCTCTCACCGGGGAGCTGTTTTTT; CDR3aa: CASSWALALTGELFF
d_gene: -; v_gene: TRBV7-9; j_gene: TRBJ1-1; abundance: -; CDR3nt: TGTGCCAGCAGTCCAGGTTCCAGTCCGATGAACACTGAAGCTTTCTTT; CDR3aa: CASSPGSSPMNTEAFF
d_gene: -; v_gene: TRBV5-5; j_gene: TRBJ1-6; abundance: -; CDR3nt: TGTGCCAGCAGCCCCGGGCCGAGAGACTATAATTCACCCCTCCACTTT; CDR3aa: CASSPGPRDYNSPLHF
d_gene: -; v_gene: TRBV7-2; j_gene: TRBJ1-2; abundance: once; CDR3nt: TGTGCCAGCAGCCTCGATCTGGTCTACGGCTACACCTTC; CDR3aa: CASSLDLVYGYTF
d_gene: -; v_gene: TRBV6-2/TRBV6-3; j_gene: TRBJ2-5; abundance: -; CDR3nt: TGTGCCAGCAGCCCCTTTTGGGGCTTGCAAGAGACCCAGTACTTC; CDR3aa: CASSPFWGLQETQYF
d_gene: TRBD1; v_gene: TRBV19; j_gene: TRBJ2-4; abundance: -; CDR3nt: TGTGCCAGTAGGAGCAGGGGGCAATCCAAAAACATTCAGTACTTC; CDR3aa: CASRSRGQSKNIQYF
d_gene: TRBD2; v_gene: TRBV28; j_gene: TRBJ2-2; abundance: many; CDR3nt: TGTGCCAGCAGTTTGTGGCGAATAATGAGCGGGAGGACGGCCGGGGAGCTGTTTTTT; CDR3aa: CASSLWRIMSGRTAGELFF
d_gene: TRBD2; v_gene: TRBV7-2; j_gene: TRBJ2-1; abundance: many; CDR3nt: TGTGCCAGCAGCTTAAAGCGGGGGGCCCACAATGAGCAGTTCTTC; CDR3aa: CASSLKRGAHNEQFF
d_gene: TRBD1; v_gene: TRBV7-2; j_gene: TRBJ1-2; abundance: many; CDR3nt: TGTGCCAGCAGCGTAGCCGGGACAGGGGCTCGCTACACCTTC; CDR3aa: CASSVAGTGARYTF
d_gene: TRBD1; v_gene: TRBV20-1; j_gene: TRBJ2-7; abundance: many; CDR3nt: TGCAGTGCTAGGCCTAACAGGGGTCGGTCCTACGAGCAGTACTTC; CDR3aa: CSARPNRGRSYEQYF
d_gene: -; v_gene: TRBV5-6; j_gene: TRBJ2-3; abundance: many; CDR3nt: TGTGCCAGCAGCGCTCCGCCAGATACGCAGTATTTT; CDR3aa: CASSAPPDTQYF
d_gene: TRBD2; v_gene: TRBV6-8; j_gene: TRBJ2-2; abundance: -; CDR3nt: TGTGCCACCACCTCTAGCGGGGGGGCGAGCGGGGAGCTGTTTTTT; CDR3aa: CATTSSGGASGELFF
d_gene: -; v_gene: TRBV19; j_gene: TRBJ1-2; abundance: -; CDR3nt: TGTGCCAGTAGTATAGATGGGTCGGACCCCAACTATGGCTACACCTTC; CDR3aa: CASSIDGSDPNYGYTF
d_gene: TRBD1; v_gene: TRBV10-3; j_gene: TRBJ1-6; abundance: -; CDR3nt: TGTGCCATCAGTGAGTCGAAGGGGGCAATTGAGAATTCACCCCTCCACTTT; CDR3aa: CAISESKGAIENSPLHF
d_gene: -; v_gene: TRBV27; j_gene: TRBJ2-3; abundance: few; CDR3nt: TGTGCCAGCCGAGTGGTAGCCCCAGGTCCCGCGGATACGCAGTATTTT; CDR3aa: CASRVVAPGPADTQYF
d_gene: TRBD2; v_gene: TRBV30; j_gene: TRBJ2-2; abundance: few; CDR3nt: TGTGCCTGGAGTAATCGAGCGGGAGGTCGAAACGGGGAGCTGTTTTTT; CDR3aa: CAWSNRAGGRNGELFF
d_gene: -; v_gene: TRBV2; j_gene: TRBJ2-7; abundance: many; CDR3nt: TGTGCCAGCAGGCCCGGGACGGGCGACTACGAGCAGTACTTC; CDR3aa: CASRPGTGDYEQYF
d_gene: TRBD2; v_gene: TRBV6-1; j_gene: TRBJ2-7; abundance: few; CDR3nt: TGTGCCAGCAAGACTAGCGGGAGTTACGAGCAGTACTTC; CDR3aa: CASKTSGSYEQYF
d_gene: -; v_gene: TRBV27; j_gene: TRBJ1-4; abundance: many; CDR3nt: TGTGCCAGCAGCCCCTTCGGACTTAATGAAAAACTGTTTTTT; CDR3aa: CASSPFGLNEKLFF
d_gene: -; v_gene: TRBV5-1; j_gene: TRBJ2-5; abundance: once; CDR3nt: TGCGCCAGCAGCCCCGGAGGACAGTACCAAGAGACCCAGTACTTC; CDR3aa: CASSPGGQYQETQYF
d_gene: -; v_gene: TRBV28; j_gene: TRBJ2-3; abundance: many; CDR3nt: TGTGCCAGCAGCCACAGGGTCATTGGGGCAGATACGCAGTATTTT; CDR3aa: CASSHRVIGADTQYF
d_gene: -; v_gene: TRBV7-8; j_gene: TRBJ2-1; abundance: many; CDR3nt: TGTGCCAGCAGCACCCACAGGGCTGGCTCCTACAATGAGCAGTTCTTC; CDR3aa: CASSTHRAGSYNEQFF
d_gene: -; v_gene: TRBV20-1; j_gene: TRBJ2-7; abundance: few; CDR3nt: TGCAGTGTATTCCCTAGCTCCTACGAGCAGTACTTC; CDR3aa: CSVFPSSYEQYF
d_gene: -; v_gene: TRBV15; j_gene: TRBJ2-7; abundance: -; CDR3nt: TGTGCCACCAGCAGAGGTGGTAGCGCCACCTACGAGCAGTACTTC; CDR3aa: CATSRGGSATYEQYF
d_gene: -; v_gene: TRBV11-2; j_gene: TRBJ2-3; abundance: many; CDR3nt: TGTGCCAGCAGCCCGCGAGTAGATACGCAGTATTTT; CDR3aa: CASSPRVDTQYF
d_gene: -; v_gene: TRBV7-9; j_gene: TRBJ2-5; abundance: few; CDR3nt: TGTGCCAGCAGCCTTCCGGGGGACTTGGACCATCGAGAGACCCAGTACTTC; CDR3aa: CASSLPGDLDHRETQYF